This T cell receptor beta chain is drawn from a study of PD-1 blockade in classical Hodgkin lymphoma. Study-wide context: Patients were infused with nivolumab 3 mg/kg every 2 weeks.

This clone was seen more than once but under ten times. Its antigen is still unknown. Trimming pared 2 bases from V and 4 bases from J, leaving 9 bases between. The CDR3 extends over 14 amino acids. Germline CDR1 is SGHRS and CDR2 is YFSETQ. Time point defined: cycle 4 day 1 (C4D1), after less than 7 weeks of nivolumab. Each and every patient relapsed after autologous stem cell transplantation, and patients got differing brentuximab vedotin exposure. Patients reached a best response of complete response, partial response or progressive disease. Study-wide points: The causes of the repertoire differences, possibly disease activity or prior therapy, remain undefined. CD4+ but not CD8+ TCR diversity rose significantly by C4D1.

Sequenced by immunoSEQ multiplex PCR; TCRdb stores in-frame clones only, minus some. The sample shows tens of thousands of clones, roughly 87% of them seen only once. This specimen was peripheral blood mononuclear cells (PBMCs), taken before the fourth cycle of nivolumab. The sequence was obtained from a human donor with classical Hodgkin lymphoma. V usage is TRBV5-1 and J usage is TRBJ2-2; a weak D match, TRBD1 (5 bases). CDR3 sequence (DNA): TGCGCCAGCAGCTTCAGGGCCAGCACCGGGGAGCTGTTTTTT. Protein: CASSFRASTGELFF.